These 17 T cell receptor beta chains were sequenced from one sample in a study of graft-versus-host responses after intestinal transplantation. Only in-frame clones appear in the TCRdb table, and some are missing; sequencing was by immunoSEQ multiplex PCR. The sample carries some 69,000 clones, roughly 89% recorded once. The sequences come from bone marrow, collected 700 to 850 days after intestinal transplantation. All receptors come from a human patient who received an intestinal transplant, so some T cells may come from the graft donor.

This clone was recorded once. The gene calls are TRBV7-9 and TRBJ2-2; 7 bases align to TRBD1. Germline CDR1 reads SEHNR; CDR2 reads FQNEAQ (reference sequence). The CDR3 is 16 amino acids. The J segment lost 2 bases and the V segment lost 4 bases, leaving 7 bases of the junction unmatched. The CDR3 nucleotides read TGTGCCAGCAGCTCCCCGGACAGGAAAAACACCGGGGAGCTGTTTTTT. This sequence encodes CASSSPDRKNTGELFF.

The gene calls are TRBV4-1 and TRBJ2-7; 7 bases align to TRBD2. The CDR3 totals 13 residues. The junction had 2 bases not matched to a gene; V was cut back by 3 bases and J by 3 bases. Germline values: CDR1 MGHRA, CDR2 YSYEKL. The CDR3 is CASSQWGGYEQYF. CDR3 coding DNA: TGCGCCAGCAGCCAGTGGGGGGGCTACGAGCAGTACTTC.

CDR3 nucleotides: TGCAGCGCTGCACCGGGACTAGCGGGATGGGAGCAGTACTTC. Protein sequence: CSAAPGLAGWEQYF. The chain carries TRBV29-1 and TRBJ2-7; 13 bases agree with TRBD2. The germline CDR1 and CDR2 sequences are SQVTM and ANQGSEA. Trimming took 7 bases from V and 7 from J; bases not matched to a gene: 10. CDR3 size: 14 residues.

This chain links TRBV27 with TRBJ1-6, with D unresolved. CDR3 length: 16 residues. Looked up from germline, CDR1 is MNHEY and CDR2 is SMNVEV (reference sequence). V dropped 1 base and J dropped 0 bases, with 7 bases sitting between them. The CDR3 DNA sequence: TGTGCCAGCAGTTTATTTAGCCACTCCTATAATTCACCCCTCCACTTT. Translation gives CASSLFSHSYNSPLHF.

Here the CDR3 reads CASSRGQSYTGELFF. CDR3 DNA sequence: TGTGCCAGCAGCCGAGGACAGAGTTACACCGGGGAGCTGTTTTTT. The genes are TRBV5-3 and TRBJ2-2; tentative D call: TRBD1 (6 bases). TRBV5-3 is an ORF, with its function uncertain. The CDR3 is made up of 15 amino acids. The V and J ends lost 8 bases and 3 bases respectively, with 17 bases between them.

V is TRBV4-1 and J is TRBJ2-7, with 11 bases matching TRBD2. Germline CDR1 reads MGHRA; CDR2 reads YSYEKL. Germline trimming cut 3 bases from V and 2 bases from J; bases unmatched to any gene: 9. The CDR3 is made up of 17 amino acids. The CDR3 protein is CASSQEAGTSGTYEQYF. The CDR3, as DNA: TGCGCCAGCAGCCAGGAGGCTGGGACTAGCGGAACCTACGAGCAGTACTTC.

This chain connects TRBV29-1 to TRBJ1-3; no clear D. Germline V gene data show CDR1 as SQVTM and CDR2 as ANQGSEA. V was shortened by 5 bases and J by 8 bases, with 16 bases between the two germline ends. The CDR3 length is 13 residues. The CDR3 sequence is CSVLGILTDTIYF. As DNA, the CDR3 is TGCAGCGTTCTAGGGATTCTAACGGACACCATATATTTT.

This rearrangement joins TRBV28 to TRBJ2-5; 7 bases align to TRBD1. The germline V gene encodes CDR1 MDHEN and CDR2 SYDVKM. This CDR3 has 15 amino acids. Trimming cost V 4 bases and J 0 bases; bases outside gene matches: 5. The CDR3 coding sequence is TGTGCCAGCAGTTCCCCCGACAGGGACCAAGAGACCCAGTACTTC. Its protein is CASSSPDRDQETQYF.

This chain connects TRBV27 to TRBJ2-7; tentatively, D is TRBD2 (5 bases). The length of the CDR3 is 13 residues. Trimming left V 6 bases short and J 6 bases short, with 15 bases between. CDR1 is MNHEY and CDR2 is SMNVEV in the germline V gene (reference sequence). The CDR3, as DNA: TGTGCCAGCAGCCCTAGCTTGCGCCGCGAGCAGTACTTC. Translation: CASSPSLRREQYF.

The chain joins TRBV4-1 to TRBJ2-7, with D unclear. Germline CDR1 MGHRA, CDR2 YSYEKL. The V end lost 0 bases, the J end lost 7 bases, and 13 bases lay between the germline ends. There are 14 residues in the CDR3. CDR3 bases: TGCGCCAGCAGCCAAGAGGCCGGGTTGGGGGAGCAGTACTTC. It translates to CASSQEAGLGEQYF.

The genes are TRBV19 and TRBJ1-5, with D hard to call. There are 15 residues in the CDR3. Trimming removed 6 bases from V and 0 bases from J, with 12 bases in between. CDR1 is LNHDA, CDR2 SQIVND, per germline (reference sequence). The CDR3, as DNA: TGTGCCAGTAGCCCCCCGTATGATAGCAATCAGCCCCAGCATTTT. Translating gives CASSPPYDSNQPQHF.

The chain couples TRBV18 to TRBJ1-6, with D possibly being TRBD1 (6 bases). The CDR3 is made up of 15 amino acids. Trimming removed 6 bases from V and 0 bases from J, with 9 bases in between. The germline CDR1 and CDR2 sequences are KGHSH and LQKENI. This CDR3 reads CASSPDSSYNSPLHF. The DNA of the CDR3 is TGTGCCAGCTCCCCGGACAGCTCCTATAATTCACCCCTCCACTTT. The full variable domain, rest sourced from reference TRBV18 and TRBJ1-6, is NAGVMQNPRHLVRRRGQEARLRCSPMKGHSHVYWYRQLPEEGLKFMVYLQKENIIDESGMPKERFSAEFPKEGPSILRIQQVVRGDSAAYFCASSPDSSYNSPLHFGNGTRLTVT.

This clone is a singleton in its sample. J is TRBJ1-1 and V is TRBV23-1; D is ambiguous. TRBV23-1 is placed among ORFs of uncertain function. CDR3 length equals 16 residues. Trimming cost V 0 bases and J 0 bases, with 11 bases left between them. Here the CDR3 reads CASSQSRKGLNTEAFF. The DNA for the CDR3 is TGCGCCAGCAGTCAATCTAGAAAAGGCCTGAACACTGAAGCTTTCTTT.

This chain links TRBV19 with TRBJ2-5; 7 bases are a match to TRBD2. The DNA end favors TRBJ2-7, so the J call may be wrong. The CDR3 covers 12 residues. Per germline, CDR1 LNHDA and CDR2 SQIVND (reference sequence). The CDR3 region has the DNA TGTGCCAGTAGTACGGGGGGCTACGAGCAGTACTTC. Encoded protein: CASSTGGYEQYF.

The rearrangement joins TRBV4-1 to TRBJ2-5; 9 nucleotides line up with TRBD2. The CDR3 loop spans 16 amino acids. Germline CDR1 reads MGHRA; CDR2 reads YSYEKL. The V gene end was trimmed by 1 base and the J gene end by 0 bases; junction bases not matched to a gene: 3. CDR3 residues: CASSQVAGEHQETQYF. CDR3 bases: TGCGCCAGCAGCCAAGTAGCGGGAGAGCACCAAGAGACCCAGTACTTC.

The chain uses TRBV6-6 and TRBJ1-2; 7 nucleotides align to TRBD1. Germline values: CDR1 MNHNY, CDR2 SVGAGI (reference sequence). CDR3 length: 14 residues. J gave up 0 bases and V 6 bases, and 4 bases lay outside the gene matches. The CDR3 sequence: CASSRGQANYGYTF. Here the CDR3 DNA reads TGTGCCAGCAGCCGCGGACAGGCTAACTATGGCTACACCTTC.

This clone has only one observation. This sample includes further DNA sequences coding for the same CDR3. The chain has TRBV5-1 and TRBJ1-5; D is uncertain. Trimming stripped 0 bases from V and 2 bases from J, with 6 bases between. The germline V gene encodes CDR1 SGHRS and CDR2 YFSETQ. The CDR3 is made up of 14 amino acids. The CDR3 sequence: CASSLVGGNQPQHF. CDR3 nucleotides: TGCGCCAGCAGCTTGGTGGGTGGCAATCAGCCCCAGCATTTT. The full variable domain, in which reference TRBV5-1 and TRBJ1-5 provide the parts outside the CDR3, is KAGVTQTPRYLIKTRGQQVTLSCSPISGHRSVSWYQQTPGQGLQFLFEYFSETQRNKGNFPGRFSGRQFSNSRSEMNVSTLELGDSALYLCASSLVGGNQPQHFGDGTRLSIL.